This T cell receptor beta chain originates from a study of early T cells in non-severe SARS-CoV-2 infection. About the study: Unpaired chains resulted from sequencing bulk RNA of unsorted whole blood.

This clonotype came up many times. TCRdb re-called the 5' RACE reads through MiXCR, storing one row per CDR3 protein. In the table there are roughly 45,000 distinct CDR3 sequences, about 12% of which are singletons. The clonotype originates from an adult who was a healthcare worker with PCR-confirmed SARS-CoV-2 infection or an uninfected control (not recorded which). Sample: whole blood.

CDR3 sequence (DNA): TGTGCCAGCAGCGTAGATGGACAGGGGGCATGGGAGCAGTACTTC. Its translation is CASSVDGQGAWEQYF. V and J are TRBV9 and TRBJ2-7; TRBD1 agrees at 11 bases. The J segment lost 7 bases and the V segment lost 0 bases, leaving 6 bases of the junction unmatched. The CDR3 spans 15 residues. CDR1 and CDR2 (germline): SGDLS, YYNGEE.